This T cell receptor (beta chain) was sequenced for a study of blood T cell repertoires in COVID-19. V gave up 4 bases and J gave up 13 bases, with 22 bases separating them. This CDR3 region has 14 residues. Germline CDR1 MDHEN, CDR2 SYDVKM. The authors' processing: Reference gene primer amplification gave nucleated cell count estimates. Here immunoSEQ multiplex PCR was the method, and the copy in TCRdb shows in-frame clones only, minus some. The DNA gave D and trimming, while V, J and clone size come from that table. The table includes more than 65,000 clones, 83% detected once. The receptor comes from a man aged 25 to 45 with COVID-19, enrolled during active disease. The chain joins TRBV28 to TRBJ1-1, with a tentative D call TRBD1 (5 bases). Sample: peripheral blood. CDR3 in amino acids: CASSSDPEGHRIFF. The CDR3 DNA reads TGTGCCAGCAGTTCCGACCCCGAAGGACATCGTATTTTCTTT.